The clone carrying this T cell receptor (beta chain) was seen a few times. Its specificity is not known. A junction boundary mismatches the germline segment, possibly from a read error. This entry comes from a study of post-analysis software for immune sequencing data. Study-wide results and limits: Batch-mates among the samples co-clustered strongly by F measure. Significantly decreased normalized Chao1 diversity was recorded for multiple sclerosis patients relative to controls. Controls had lower frequencies than patients of 4 or 5 TRBV segments, which included TRBV5-6, TRBV5-1 and TRBV20-1.

CDR3 length: 15 residues. Germline V gene data show CDR1 as SEHNR and CDR2 as FQNEAQ (reference sequence). Libraries were made from TCR beta cDNA, and they carried unique molecular identifiers. TCRdb itself ran the PCR reads through MiXCR, one entry per CDR3 protein. This table holds about half a million distinct CDR3 sequences, around a third found once. The sample consisted of blood. The genes are TRBV7-9 and TRBJ2-5, with 10 bases matching TRBD2. This TCR came from a girl aged 2-17 years with multiple sclerosis. CDR3 sequence: CVSSYSGGGRETQYF. Here the CDR3 DNA reads TGTGTCAGCAGCTACAGCGGGGGGGGACGAGAGACCCAGTACTTC.